The 27 T cell receptor beta chains presented below share a single source sample, sequenced in a study of cytomegalovirus exposure and HLA in healthy donors. Amplification used 60 Vbeta primers and 13 Jbeta primers. The method was immunoSEQ multiplex PCR; TCRdb's version includes in-frame clones alone and lacks a portion of them. The sample yields some 110,000 clones, about 74% seen once. Sequencing was performed on PBMCs. The receptors here all came from a man younger than 40 in good health and CMV-seropositive.

The J gene is TRBJ1-2, the V gene TRBV5-4; TRBD1 matches 9 bases. This CDR3 spans 14 amino acids. Germline lookup yields CDR1 SGHNT and CDR2 YYREEE (reference sequence). V lost 2 bases to trimming and J lost 5 bases; unmatched junction nucleotides: 4. CDR3 protein: CASSFGTGSYGYTF. The CDR3 DNA reads as TGTGCCAGCAGCTTCGGGACAGGGTCATATGGCTACACCTTC.

The rearrangement links TRBV9 to TRBJ1-2; D is ambiguous. The CDR3 is made up of 13 amino acids. Germline-derived CDR1 and CDR2 are SGDLS and YYNGEE. Trimming removed 3 bases at V and 5 bases at J, with 11 bases between. CDR3 amino acids: CASSGTEAYGYTF. The CDR3 nucleotides read TGTGCCAGCAGCGGGACGGAGGCTTATGGCTACACCTTC.

This clone was recorded only once. This CDR3 is also generated by other DNA sequences in the sample. The V gene is TRBV29-1, the J gene TRBJ2-7; TRBD1 matches 10 bases. The CDR3 has 13 amino acids. Germline assignment: CDR1 SQVTM and CDR2 ANQGSEA. V lost 6 bases, J lost 1 base, and 3 bases stayed unmatched. In nucleotides, the CDR3 is TGCAGCGTCGGGACAGGGGAATCCTACGAGCAGTACTTC. Its translation: CSVGTGESYEQYF.

This chain links TRBV28 with TRBJ2-3, with unresolved D. CDR1 and CDR2 (germline): MDHEN, SYDVKM. The CDR3 is 14 amino acids. Trimming removed 3 bases at V and 3 bases at J, with 10 bases between. The CDR3 region has the DNA TGTGCCAGCAGTTTTCGGTACTTGACAGATACGCAGTATTTT. This codes for CASSFRYLTDTQYF. The full variable domain, its missing parts supplied by reference TRBV28 and TRBJ2-3, is DVKVTQSSRYLVKRTGEKVFLECVQDMDHENMFWYRQDPGLGLRLIYFSYDVKMKEKGDIPEGYSVSREKKERFSLILESASTNQTSMYLCASSFRYLTDTQYFGPGTRLTVL.

The rearrangement links TRBV29-1 to TRBJ1-5; D is ambiguous. The CDR3 has 12 residues. Trimming left V 6 bases short and J 4 bases short, with 10 bases between. Germline V gene sequence: CDR1 SQVTM, CDR2 ANQGSEA. The CDR3 nucleotides are TGCAGCGTAAAAGACGGGAATCAGCCCCAGCATTTT. It specifies CSVKDGNQPQHF.

The chain joins TRBV2 to TRBJ2-7; the D gene is possibly TRBD1 (6 bases). V was clipped by 6 bases and J by 2 bases, with 14 bases between them. The CDR3 runs 14 residues. Germline values: CDR1 SNHLY, CDR2 FYNNEI. The CDR3 coding sequence is TGTGCCAGCAGGTTCCGGGACAAAGCCTACGAGCAGTACTTC. This encodes CASRFRDKAYEQYF.

The chain carries TRBV7-2 and TRBJ2-7; D is uncertain. V was cut by 2 bases and J by 6 bases, with 20 bases left in between. CDR3 size: 16 residues. CDR1 is SGHTA and CDR2 is FQGNSA in the germline V gene. CDR3 protein: CASSLRVVNLGGEQYF. DNA for the CDR3: TGTGCCAGCAGCTTACGGGTGGTCAATTTAGGCGGCGAGCAGTACTTC.

CDR3 region: CASSLEASGGGRQYF. CDR3 coding DNA: TGCGCCAGCAGCTTGGAGGCTAGCGGGGGTGGTAGGCAGTACTTC. This chain links TRBV5-1 with TRBJ2-7; 10 bases agree with TRBD2. CDR1 is SGHRS, CDR2 YFSETQ, per germline. This CDR3 comprises 15 residues. The trim removed 0 bases at V and 9 bases at J, leaving 9 bases unmatched.

The chain employs TRBV14 and TRBJ2-7; 7 bases fit TRBD1. After removal of 1 base from V and 9 bases from J, the junction contained 6 bases not matched to a gene. Germline CDR1 and CDR2: SGHDN and FVKESK. The CDR3 totals 13 residues. The CDR3, as DNA: TGTGCCAGCAGCCAAGTGGGCAGGGGGAGGCAGTACTTC. Its translation: CASSQVGRGRQYF.

This chain links TRBV7-2 with TRBJ2-7; 8 nucleotides agree with TRBD2. The CDR3 loop spans 14 amino acids. With V trimmed by 0 bases and J by 7 bases, 5 bases remained unmatched. CDR1 is SGHTA and CDR2 is FQGNSA in the germline V gene. The CDR3 nucleotides read TGTGCCAGCAGCTTAGCTCGGGGGGGGCCAGAGCAGTACTTC. Amino acid sequence: CASSLARGGPEQYF.

The V and J genes are TRBV28 and TRBJ1-2, with D possibly matching TRBD1 (5 bases). In germline, CDR1 is MDHEN, CDR2 SYDVKM. This CDR3 comprises 17 residues. Trimming stripped 5 bases from V and 0 bases from J, with 19 bases between. The chain's CDR3 is CASSHHHFRAPNYGYTF. DNA for the CDR3: TGTGCCAGCAGTCACCACCATTTCAGGGCTCCTAACTATGGCTACACCTTC.

The sample holds a few counts of this clone. This sample also contains other DNA sequences that code for the same CDR3. The chain employs TRBV19 and TRBJ1-1, with 7 bases matching TRBD1. The CDR3 covers 14 residues. The ends lost 3 bases at V and 1 base at J; junction bases unmatched: 2. Germline V lookup: CDR1 LNHDA, CDR2 SQIVND (reference sequence). Here the CDR3 reads CASSIAGGNTEAFF. CDR3 nucleotides: TGTGCCAGTAGTATTGCAGGGGGGAACACTGAAGCTTTCTTT.

There are a few counts of this clone. The chain joins TRBV4-2 to TRBJ1-5; D call uncertain. The length of the CDR3 is 14 residues. The germline gives CDR1 LGHNA, CDR2 YNFKEQ. V shed 1 base and J shed 9 bases, with 13 bases lying between them. For the CDR3, the DNA is TGTGCCAGCAGCCAAGTTCGAGGGCCTGCGCCCCAGCATTTT. Residues: CASSQVRGPAPQHF.

The genes are TRBV5-1 and TRBJ2-7, with D perhaps TRBD1 (5 bases). The CDR3 extends over 14 amino acids. CDR1 and CDR2 (germline): SGHRS, YFSETQ. V lost 4 bases to trimming and J lost 3 bases, with 14 bases between them. CDR3: CASSPAPRDYEQYF. In DNA, the CDR3 is TGCGCCAGCAGCCCAGCGCCCAGGGACTACGAGCAGTACTTC.

The chain recombines TRBV6-5 with TRBJ1-1; 7 bases are a match to TRBD1. Germline lookup yields CDR1 MNHEY and CDR2 SVGAGI. J gave up 3 bases and V 4 bases, and 5 bases lay outside the gene matches. The CDR3 is made up of 14 amino acids. The CDR3 sequence: CASSSLRGDTEAFF. CDR3 DNA sequence: TGTGCCAGCAGTTCCCTCAGGGGGGACACTGAAGCTTTCTTT.

This clone was seen more than once but under ten times. The chain has TRBV5-6 and TRBJ1-6, with D possibly being TRBD1 (5 bases). Deletions cut 4 bases from V and 7 bases from J, with 12 bases between. The V gene's germline CDR1 is SGHDT and CDR2 YYEEEE. The CDR3 consists of 14 residues. CDR3 coding DNA: TGTGCCAGCAGCCTGACAGAAAGAAATTCACCCCTCCACTTT. Protein sequence: CASSLTERNSPLHF.

This clone was recorded once. As the CDR3 is not closed by the conserved phenylalanine or tryptophan, this likely results from a read error. The chain couples TRBV6-5 to TRBJ2-7; weak D call: TRBD1 (5 bases). This CDR3 spans 15 amino acids. Between the trimmed V and J ends, which lost 6 bases and 0 bases, there was a span of 15 bases. CDR1 is MNHEY, CDR2 SVGAGI, per germline. The CDR3 DNA reads as TGTGCCAGCAGATTAACACCGACAGCCTCCTACGAGCAGTACCTC. Protein: CASRLTPTASYEQYL.

In this sample, this clone turned up a few times. The chain employs TRBV4-1 and TRBJ2-7; D perhaps matches TRBD2 (5 bases). V was cut by 1 base and J by 3 bases, with 7 bases left in between. Germline assignment: CDR1 MGHRA and CDR2 YSYEKL. The CDR3 is made up of 13 amino acids. In DNA, the CDR3 is TGCGCCAGCAGCCAAGCACGGGACTACGAGCAGTACTTC. Translating gives CASSQARDYEQYF.

This chain links TRBV14 with TRBJ1-2; D not resolved. V lost 4 bases and J lost 4, with 10 bases in between. This CDR3 contains 13 residues. Germline V gene lookup returns CDR1 SGHDN and CDR2 FVKESK. This CDR3 reads CASSPSTAYGYTF. The DNA of the CDR3 is TGTGCCAGCAGCCCCTCTACAGCCTATGGCTACACCTTC.

This clone was detected only a few times. The chain is built from TRBV5-6 and TRBJ1-4, with 7 bases that match TRBD1. Germline V gene data show CDR1 as SGHDT and CDR2 as YYEEEE. V was clipped by 5 bases and J by 7 bases; unmatched bases: 5. The length of the CDR3 is 13 residues. The CDR3 protein is CASSYRGGEKLFF. CDR3 sequence (DNA): TGTGCCAGCAGTTACAGGGGCGGTGAAAAACTGTTTTTT.

This clone was counted only a few times. The rearrangement links TRBV6-1 to TRBJ1-5; D is ambiguous. Trimming removed 4 bases from V and 3 bases from J, with 7 bases in between. The CDR3 runs to 13 residues. Germline V gives CDR1 MNHNS, CDR2 SASEGT. CDR3 sequence: CASSVENNQPQHF. The CDR3 bases are TGTGCCAGCAGTGTTGAGAACAATCAGCCCCAGCATTTT.

A few counts support this clone. The V gene is TRBV7-9, the J gene TRBJ2-1, with 9 positions matching TRBD1. Per the germline V gene, CDR1 is SEHNR and CDR2 is FQNEAQ (reference sequence). The length of the CDR3 is 18 residues. For the CDR3, the DNA is TGTTCCACCCAAGACCAGACAGGGGGTACTTCGACCTACAATGAGCAGTTCTTC. Encoded protein: CSTQDQTGGTSTYNEQFF.

This clone was seen more than once but under ten times. The chain is built from TRBV2 and TRBJ1-1; D is unresolved. V shed 7 bases and J shed 0 bases, with 6 bases lying between them. The CDR3 has 12 residues. The V gene's germline CDR1 is SNHLY and CDR2 FYNNEI. CDR3 coding DNA: TGTGCCAGCAATCGGGTGAACACTGAAGCTTTCTTT. Translating it yields CASNRVNTEAFF.

The rearrangement uses TRBV10-3 and TRBJ2-3; D unclear. CDR1 and CDR2 (germline): ENHRY, SYGVKD. The V gene lost 3 bases and the J gene lost 2 bases, with 18 bases spanning the gap. CDR3 size: 17 residues. The CDR3 region is CAISESLERTHTDTQYF. The CDR3 coding sequence is TGTGCCATCAGTGAATCACTTGAGAGAACTCACACAGATACGCAGTATTTT.

This chain uses TRBV27 with TRBJ2-1; 12 positions match TRBD2. The CDR3 runs 18 residues. J lost 0 bases, V lost 4 bases, and 7 bases had no gene match. CDR1 and CDR2 (germline): MNHEY, SMNVEV (reference sequence). Written as DNA, the CDR3 is TGTGCCAGCAGTTGGAGACTAGCGGGGGACCACTCCTACAATGAGCAGTTCTTC. This gives the protein CASSWRLAGDHSYNEQFF.

CDR3 amino acids: CASSSGGVLNEQFF. As DNA, the CDR3 is TGTGCCAGCAGTTCAGGGGGCGTTTTGAATGAGCAGTTCTTC. The gene calls are TRBV6-6 and TRBJ2-1; 8 bases fit TRBD1. Germline trimming cut 4 bases from V and 7 bases from J; bases unmatched to any gene: 6. Germline V gives CDR1 MNHNY, CDR2 SVGAGI (reference sequence). CDR3 length: 14 residues.

Here the CDR3 reads CASSLTAGGVPGTEAFF. The CDR3 DNA reads as TGTGCCAGCAGCTTAACTGCAGGGGGCGTCCCGGGCACTGAAGCTTTCTTT. The chain recombines TRBV5-5 with TRBJ1-1; 8 bases agree with TRBD1. Germline V CDR1 and CDR2: SGHKS, YYEKEE (reference sequence). The J segment lost 4 bases and the V segment lost 2 bases, leaving 13 bases of the junction unmatched. The length of the CDR3 is 17 residues.